This record looks at one TCR beta chain sequence and its context. Reverse transcription of roughly 0.45 to 1 ug RNA was carried out with random hexamers. TCRdb re-called the immunoSEQ multiplex PCR reads with MiXCR, one entry per CDR3 protein. The sample gives 170,000 or so distinct CDR3 sequences, just under 95% of which show up once; 0.099% is in the top ten. The CDR3 consists of 12 residues. Germline CDR1 reads LGHDT; CDR2 reads YNNKEL (reference sequence). Trimming removed 1 base at V and 5 bases at J, with 5 bases between. These data belong to a study of CD8 T cells in Susac syndrome. Study-level information: At blood draw, Susac syndrome patients were therapy-naive, on corticosteroids, or on intravenous immunoglobulin alone.

This clonotype was sampled from a human donor with Susac syndrome. The chain employs TRBV3-1 and TRBJ1-2; D remains ambiguous. The sequencing input was CD4+ T cells from PBMCs. CDR3 residues: CASSQGDYGYTF. The CDR3 DNA follows: TGTGCCAGCAGCCAAGGGGATTATGGCTACACCTTC. Together with reference TRBV3-1 and TRBJ1-2, the CDR3 gives the full variable domain: DTAVSQTPKYLVTQMGNDKSIKCEQNLGHDTMYWYKQDSKKFLKIMFSYNNKELIINETVPNRFSPKSPDKAHLNLHINSLELGDSAVYFCASSQGDYGYTFGSGTRLTVV.